Listed below are T cell receptor beta chains from one sample, sequenced in a study of graft-versus-host responses after intestinal transplantation. Libraries were prepared by immunoSEQ multiplex PCR; TCRdb keeps only in-frame clonotypes and omits some of them. The sample lists some 43,000 clones, 85% to 95% occurring once. The source was PBMCs, collected approximately 350 days after intestinal transplant. These receptors were collected from a human patient who received an intestinal transplant, so some T cells may come from the graft donor. Both conserved end residues are part of each CDR3. The D gene is left open where the match is weak. Clone sizes are given selectively: once, few, many, or a class where the clone is expanded.

j_call d_call clone_size v_call cdr3_aa cdr3_nt
TRBJ2-5 TRBD1 . TRBV7-9 CASSSGQGAQETQYF TGTGCCAGCAGCTCGGGACAGGGGGCCCAAGAGACCCAGTACTTC
TRBJ2-5 . . TRBV5-1 CASTPPQGKTQYF TGCGCCAGCACCCCTCCACAGGGAAAGACCCAGTACTTC
TRBJ2-5 . . TRBV5-1 CASSLEETQYF TGCGCCAGCAGCTTGGAGGAGACCCAGTACTTC
TRBJ2-5 . . TRBV7-2 CASSFWVGETQYF TGTGCCAGCAGCTTTTGGGTGGGAGAGACCCAGTACTTC
TRBJ1-3 . few TRBV19 CASSPKTNTIYF TGTGCCAGTAGTCCGAAAACAAACACCATATATTTT
TRBJ2-6 . . TRBV6-4 CASSDRGGANVLTF TGTGCCAGCAGTGACAGGGGTGGGGCCAACGTCCTGACTTTC
TRBJ1-6 . once TRBV14 CASSQGLQLSPLNSPLHF TGTGCCAGCAGCCAAGGACTACAGCTTTCACCTCTGAATTCACCCCTCCACTTT
TRBJ1-1 . . TRBV29-1 CSVVFRLNTEAFF TGCAGCGTTGTTTTTCGATTGAACACTGAAGCTTTCTTT
TRBJ2-1 . . TRBV30 CAWSKGSYNEQFF TGTGCCTGGAGTAAGGGCTCCTACAATGAGCAGTTCTTC
TRBJ1-5 . . TRBV6-9 CASSSLSSNQPQHF TGTGCCAGCAGTTCGCTCAGTAGCAATCAGCCCCAGCATTTT